The clone carrying this TCR beta chain has a single count. This sample is drawn from a study of technical replicates of blood from a handful of donors. Only in-frame clones appear in the TCRdb table, and some are missing; sequencing was by immunoSEQ multiplex PCR. The data show approximately 93,000 clones, with approximately 95% seen just once and roughly 0.28% held by the top ten. Sequencing was performed on T cells isolated from PBMCs. This sequence was found in a human donor in good health.

CDR3 residues: CASTQVSHGQPQHF. The CDR3 bases are TGTGCCAGTACCCAGGTCAGTCACGGTCAGCCCCAGCATTTT. The rearrangement joins TRBV19 to TRBJ1-5, with no clear D. CDR3 length equals 14 residues. Trimming left V 7 bases short and J 6 bases short, with 16 bases between. CDR1 is LNHDA, CDR2 SQIVND, per germline (reference sequence).